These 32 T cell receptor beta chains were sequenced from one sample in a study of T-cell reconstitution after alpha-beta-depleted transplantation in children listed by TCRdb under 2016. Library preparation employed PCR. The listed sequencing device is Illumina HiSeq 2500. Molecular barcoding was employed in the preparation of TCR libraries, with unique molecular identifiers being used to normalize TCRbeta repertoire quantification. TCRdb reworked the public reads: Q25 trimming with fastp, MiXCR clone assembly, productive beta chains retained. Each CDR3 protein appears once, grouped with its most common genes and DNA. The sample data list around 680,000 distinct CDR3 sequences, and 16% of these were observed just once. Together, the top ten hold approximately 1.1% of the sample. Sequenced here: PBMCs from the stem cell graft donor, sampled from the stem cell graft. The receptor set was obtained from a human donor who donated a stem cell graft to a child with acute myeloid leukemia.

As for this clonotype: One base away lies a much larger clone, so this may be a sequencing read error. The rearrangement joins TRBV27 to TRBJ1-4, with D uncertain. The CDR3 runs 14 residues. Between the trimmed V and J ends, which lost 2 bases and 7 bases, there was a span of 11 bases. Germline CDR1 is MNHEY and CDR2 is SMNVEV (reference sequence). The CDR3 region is CASSLDGSSEKLFF. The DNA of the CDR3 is TGTGCCAGCAGTTTAGATGGGTCGAGTGAAAAACTGTTTTTT.

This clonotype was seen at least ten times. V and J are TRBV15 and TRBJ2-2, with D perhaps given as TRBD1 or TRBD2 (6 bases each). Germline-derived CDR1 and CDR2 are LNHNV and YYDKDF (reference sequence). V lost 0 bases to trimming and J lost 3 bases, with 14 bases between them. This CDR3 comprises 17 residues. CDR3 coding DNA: TGTGCCACCAGCAGAGATCCGGGGGCCGGTGACACCGGGGAGCTGTTTTTT. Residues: CATSRDPGAGDTGELFF. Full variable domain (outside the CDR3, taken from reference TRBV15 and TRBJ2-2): DAMVIQNPRYQVTQFGKPVTLSCSQTLNHNVMYWYQQKSSQAPKLLFHYYDKDFNNEADTPDNFQSRRPNTSFCFLDIRSPGLGDTAMYLCATSRDPGAGDTGELFFGEGSRLTVL.

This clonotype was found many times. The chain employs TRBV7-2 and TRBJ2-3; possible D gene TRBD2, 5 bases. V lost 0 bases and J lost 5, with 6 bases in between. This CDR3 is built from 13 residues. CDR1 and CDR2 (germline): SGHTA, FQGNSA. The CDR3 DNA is TGTGCCAGCAGCTTAGCCCGGGGAGATACGCAGTATTTT. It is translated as CASSLARGDTQYF.

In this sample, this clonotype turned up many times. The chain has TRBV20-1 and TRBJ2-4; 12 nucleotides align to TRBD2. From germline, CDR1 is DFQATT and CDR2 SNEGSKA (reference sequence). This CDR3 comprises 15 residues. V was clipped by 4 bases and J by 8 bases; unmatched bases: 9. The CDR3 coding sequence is TGCAGTGCTACCCGGACTAGCGGGGACTTAGACATTCAGTACTTC. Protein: CSATRTSGDLDIQYF.

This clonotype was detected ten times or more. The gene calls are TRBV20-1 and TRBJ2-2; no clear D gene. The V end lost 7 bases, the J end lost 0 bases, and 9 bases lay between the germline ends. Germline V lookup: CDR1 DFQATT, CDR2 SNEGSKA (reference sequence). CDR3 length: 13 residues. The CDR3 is CSVNPPNTGELFF. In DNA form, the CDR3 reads TGCAGTGTAAACCCCCCGAACACCGGGGAGCTGTTTTTT.

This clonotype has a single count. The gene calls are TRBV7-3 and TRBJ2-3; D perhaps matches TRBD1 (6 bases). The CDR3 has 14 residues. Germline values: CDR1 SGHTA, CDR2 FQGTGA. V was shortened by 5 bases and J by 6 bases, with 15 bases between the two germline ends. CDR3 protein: CASSPGAVRDTQYF. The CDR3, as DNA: TGTGCCAGCAGCCCAGGGGCAGTTCGCGATACGCAGTATTTT.

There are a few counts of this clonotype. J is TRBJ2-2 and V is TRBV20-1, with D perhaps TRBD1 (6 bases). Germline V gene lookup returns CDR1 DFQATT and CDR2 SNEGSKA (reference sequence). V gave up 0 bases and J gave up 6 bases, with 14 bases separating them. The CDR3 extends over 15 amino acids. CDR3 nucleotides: TGCAGTGCTAGAGATGTGGCCGGACAGTCCGGGGAGCTGTTTTTT. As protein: CSARDVAGQSGELFF.

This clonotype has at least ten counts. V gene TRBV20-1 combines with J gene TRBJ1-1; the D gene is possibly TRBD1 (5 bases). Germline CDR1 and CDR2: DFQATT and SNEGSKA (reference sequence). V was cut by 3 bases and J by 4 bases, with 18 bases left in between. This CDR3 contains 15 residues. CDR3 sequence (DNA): TGCAGTGCTAGCGGGGGTAGGGGTGAAGGCACTGAAGCTTTCTTT. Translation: CSASGGRGEGTEAFF.

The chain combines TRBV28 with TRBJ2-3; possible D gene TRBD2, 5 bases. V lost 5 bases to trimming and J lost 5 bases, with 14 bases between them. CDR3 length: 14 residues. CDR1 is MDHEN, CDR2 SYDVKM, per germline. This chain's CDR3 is CASSLGALEDTQYF. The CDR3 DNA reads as TGTGCCAGCAGTCTGGGAGCCCTCGAAGATACGCAGTATTTT.

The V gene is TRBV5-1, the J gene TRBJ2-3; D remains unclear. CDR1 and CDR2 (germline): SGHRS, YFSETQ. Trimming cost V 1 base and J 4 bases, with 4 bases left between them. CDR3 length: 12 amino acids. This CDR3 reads CASSLWSDTQYF. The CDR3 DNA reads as TGCGCCAGCAGCTTGTGGTCAGATACGCAGTATTTT.

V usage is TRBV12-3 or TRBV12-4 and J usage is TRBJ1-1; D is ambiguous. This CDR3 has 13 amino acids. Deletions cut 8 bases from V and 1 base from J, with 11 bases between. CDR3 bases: TGTGCCAGCGGTGAAGAGGAGAACACTGAAGCTTTCTTT. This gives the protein CASGEEENTEAFF.

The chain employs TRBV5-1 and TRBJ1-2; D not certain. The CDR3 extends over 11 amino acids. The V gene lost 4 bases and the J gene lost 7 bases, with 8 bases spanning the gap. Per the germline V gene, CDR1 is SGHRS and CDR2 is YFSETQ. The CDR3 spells CASSPSTGYTF. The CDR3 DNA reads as TGCGCCAGCAGCCCCAGCACTGGCTACACCTTC.

Here the CDR3 reads CASGKDRAYNEQFF. CDR3 DNA: TGTGCCAGCGGTAAGGACAGGGCGTACAATGAGCAGTTCTTC. This chain links TRBV12-3 or TRBV12-4 with TRBJ2-1, with 8 bases matching TRBD1. Trimming took 8 bases from V and 4 from J; bases not matched to a gene: 7. The CDR3 runs to 14 residues.

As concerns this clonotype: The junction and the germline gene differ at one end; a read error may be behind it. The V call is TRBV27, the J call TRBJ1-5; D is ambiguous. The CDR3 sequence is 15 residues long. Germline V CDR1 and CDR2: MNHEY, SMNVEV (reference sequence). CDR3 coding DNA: TGTGCCAGCAGTTTATCGGGCAGAAGCAATCAGCCCCGGCATTTT. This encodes CASSLSGRSNQPRHF.

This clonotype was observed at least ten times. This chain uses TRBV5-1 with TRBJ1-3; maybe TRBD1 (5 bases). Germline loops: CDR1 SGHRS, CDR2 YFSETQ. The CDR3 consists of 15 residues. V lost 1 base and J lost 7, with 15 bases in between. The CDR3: CASSLPRDPGNTIYF. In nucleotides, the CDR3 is TGCGCCAGCAGCTTGCCCCGGGACCCCGGGAACACCATATATTTT.

CDR3 bases: TGCAGCGTTGTAAAGGGACAGTTCTACGAGCAGTACTTC. Its translation is CSVVKGQFYEQYF. The chain links TRBV29-1 to TRBJ2-7, with TRBD1 identical over 7 bases. The CDR3 totals 13 residues. J was trimmed by 3 bases and V by 4 bases; bases with no gene match: 6. Per the germline V gene, CDR1 is SQVTM and CDR2 is ANQGSEA.

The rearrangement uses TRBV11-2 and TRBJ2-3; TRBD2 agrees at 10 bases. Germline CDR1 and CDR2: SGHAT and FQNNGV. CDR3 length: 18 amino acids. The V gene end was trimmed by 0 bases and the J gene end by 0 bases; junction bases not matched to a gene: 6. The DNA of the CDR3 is TGTGCCAGCAGCTTAGAGGCTAGCGGGGGCCTTAGCACAGATACGCAGTATTTT. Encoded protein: CASSLEASGGLSTDTQYF.

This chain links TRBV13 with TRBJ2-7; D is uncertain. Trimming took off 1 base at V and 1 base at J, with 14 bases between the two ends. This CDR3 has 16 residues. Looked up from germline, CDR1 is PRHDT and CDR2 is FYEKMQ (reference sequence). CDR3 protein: CASSLVGRASSYEQYF. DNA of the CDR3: TGTGCCAGCAGCTTAGTAGGCAGAGCGAGTTCCTACGAGCAGTACTTC.

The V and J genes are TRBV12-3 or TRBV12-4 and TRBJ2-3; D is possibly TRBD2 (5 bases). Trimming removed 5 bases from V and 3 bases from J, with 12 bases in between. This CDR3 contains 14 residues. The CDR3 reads CASSRTPWTDTQYF. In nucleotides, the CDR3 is TGTGCCAGCAGTCGGACTCCATGGACAGATACGCAGTATTTT.

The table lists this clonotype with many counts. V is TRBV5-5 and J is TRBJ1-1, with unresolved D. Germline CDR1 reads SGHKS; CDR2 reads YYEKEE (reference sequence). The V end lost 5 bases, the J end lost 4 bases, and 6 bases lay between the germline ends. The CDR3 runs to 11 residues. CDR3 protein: CASSQATEAFF. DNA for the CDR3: TGTGCCAGCAGTCAGGCCACTGAAGCTTTCTTT. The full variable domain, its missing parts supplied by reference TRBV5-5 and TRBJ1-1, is DAGVTQSPTHLIKTRGQQVTLRCSPISGHKSVSWYQQVLGQGPQFIFQYYEKEERGRGNFPDRFSARQFPNYSSELNVNALLLGDSALYLCASSQATEAFFGQGTRLTVV.

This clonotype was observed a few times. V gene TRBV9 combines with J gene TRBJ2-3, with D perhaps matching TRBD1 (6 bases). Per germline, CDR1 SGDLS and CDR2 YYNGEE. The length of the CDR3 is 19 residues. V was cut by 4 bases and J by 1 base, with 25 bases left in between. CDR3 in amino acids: CASSSGGRGVGPGTDTQYF. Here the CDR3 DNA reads TGTGCCAGCAGCTCGGGTGGCAGGGGAGTTGGACCCGGCACAGATACGCAGTATTTT.

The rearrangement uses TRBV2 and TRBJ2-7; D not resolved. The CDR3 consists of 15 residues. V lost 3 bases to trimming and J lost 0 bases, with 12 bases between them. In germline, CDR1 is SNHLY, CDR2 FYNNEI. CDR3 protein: CASSDGTVPSYEQYF. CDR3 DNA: TGTGCCAGCAGTGACGGAACAGTACCCTCCTACGAGCAGTACTTC.

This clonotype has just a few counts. The CDR3 coding sequence is TGCGCCAGCAGCTGGGACGCGGGGGGGATCAATGAGCAGTTCTTC. Amino acids: CASSWDAGGINEQFF. The chain is built from TRBV5-1 and TRBJ2-1, with TRBD2 matching 9 bases. The V gene's germline CDR1 is SGHRS and CDR2 YFSETQ. The CDR3 consists of 15 residues. The junction had 7 bases not matched to a gene; V was cut back by 3 bases and J by 6 bases.

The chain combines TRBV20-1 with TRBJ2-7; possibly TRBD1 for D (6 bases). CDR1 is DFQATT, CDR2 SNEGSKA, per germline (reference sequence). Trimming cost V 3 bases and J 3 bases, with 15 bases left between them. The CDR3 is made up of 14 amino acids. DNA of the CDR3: TGCAGTGCTAGTGGGGGACACGAATTCTACGAGCAGTACTTC. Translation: CSASGGHEFYEQYF.

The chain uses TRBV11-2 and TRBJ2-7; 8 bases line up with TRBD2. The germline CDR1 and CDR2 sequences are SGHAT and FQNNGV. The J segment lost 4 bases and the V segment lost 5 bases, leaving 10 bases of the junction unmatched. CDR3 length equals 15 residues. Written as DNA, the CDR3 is TGTGCCAGCAGCCATCGACCGGGGGGGCATTACGAGCAGTACTTC. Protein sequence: CASSHRPGGHYEQYF. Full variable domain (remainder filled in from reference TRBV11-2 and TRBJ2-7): EAGVAQSPRYKIIEKRQSVAFWCNPISGHATLYWYQQILGQGPKLLIQFQNNGVVDDSQLPKDRFSAERLKGVDSTLKIQPAKLEDSAVYLCASSHRPGGHYEQYFGPGTRLTVT.

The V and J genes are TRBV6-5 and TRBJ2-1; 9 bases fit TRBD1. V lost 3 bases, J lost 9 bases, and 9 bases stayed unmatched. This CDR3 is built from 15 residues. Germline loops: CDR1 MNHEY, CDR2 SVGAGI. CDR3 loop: CASSYGTGRLSEQFF. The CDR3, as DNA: TGTGCCAGCAGTTATGGGACAGGGAGGCTGAGTGAGCAGTTCTTC.

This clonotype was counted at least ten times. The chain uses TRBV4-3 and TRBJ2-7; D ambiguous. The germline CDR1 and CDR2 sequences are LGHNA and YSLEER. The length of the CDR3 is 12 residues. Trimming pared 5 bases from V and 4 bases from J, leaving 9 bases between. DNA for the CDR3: TGCGCCAGCAGCAAGGGAAGTTACGAGCAGTACTTC. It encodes CASSKGSYEQYF.

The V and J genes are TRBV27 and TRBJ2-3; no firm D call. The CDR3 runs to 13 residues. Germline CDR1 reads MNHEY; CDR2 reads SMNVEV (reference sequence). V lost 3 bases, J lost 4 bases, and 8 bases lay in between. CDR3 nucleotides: TGTGCCAGCAGTTTTCGGCGGTCAGATACGCAGTATTTT. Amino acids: CASSFRRSDTQYF.

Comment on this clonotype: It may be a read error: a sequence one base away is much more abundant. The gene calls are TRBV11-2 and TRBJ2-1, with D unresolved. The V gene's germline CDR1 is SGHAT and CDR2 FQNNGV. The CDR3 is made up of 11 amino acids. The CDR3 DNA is TGTGCCAGCAGGAGACTTAATGATCAGTTCTTC. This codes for CASRRLNDQFF.

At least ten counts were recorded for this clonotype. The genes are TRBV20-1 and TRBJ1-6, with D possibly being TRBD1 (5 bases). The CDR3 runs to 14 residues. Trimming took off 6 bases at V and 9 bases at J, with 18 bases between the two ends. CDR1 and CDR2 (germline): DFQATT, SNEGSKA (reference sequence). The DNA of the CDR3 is TGCAGTGCATTAATGGGGCAGAAGCGTTCACCCCTCCACTTT. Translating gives CSALMGQKRSPLHF.

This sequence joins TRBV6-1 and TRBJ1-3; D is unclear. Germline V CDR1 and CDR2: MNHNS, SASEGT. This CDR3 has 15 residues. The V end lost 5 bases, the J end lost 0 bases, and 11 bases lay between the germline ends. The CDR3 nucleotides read TGTGCCAGCAGTCCTGACCGAGGCTCTGGAAACACCATATATTTT. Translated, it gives CASSPDRGSGNTIYF.

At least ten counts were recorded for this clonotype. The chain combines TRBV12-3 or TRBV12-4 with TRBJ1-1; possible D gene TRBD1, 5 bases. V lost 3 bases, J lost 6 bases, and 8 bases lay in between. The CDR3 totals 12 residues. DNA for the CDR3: TGTGCCAGCAGTTTTCGGGGGGCTGAAGCTTTCTTT. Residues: CASSFRGAEAFF.